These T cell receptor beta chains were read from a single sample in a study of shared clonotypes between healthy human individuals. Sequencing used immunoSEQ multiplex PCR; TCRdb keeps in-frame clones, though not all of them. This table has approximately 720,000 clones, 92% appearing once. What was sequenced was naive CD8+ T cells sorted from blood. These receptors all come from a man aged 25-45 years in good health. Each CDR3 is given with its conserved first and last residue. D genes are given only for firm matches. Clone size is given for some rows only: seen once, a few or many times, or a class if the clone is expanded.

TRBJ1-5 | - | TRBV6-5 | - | TGTGCCAGCAGTTACCTGGCGTATCAGCCCCAGCATTTT | CASSYLAYQPQHF
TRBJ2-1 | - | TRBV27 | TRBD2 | TGTGCCAGCAGTTTTGGGTTAGCGGGAGTGTCTTACAATGAGCAGTTCTTC | CASSFGLAGVSYNEQFF
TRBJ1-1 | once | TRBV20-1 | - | TGCAGTGCCCGGGGGTTCCCTGAAGCTTTCTTT | CSARGFPEAFF
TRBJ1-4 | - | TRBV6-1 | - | TGTGCCAGCAGTGAACTCAGGGGTAGTGAAAAACTGTTTTTT | CASSELRGSEKLFF
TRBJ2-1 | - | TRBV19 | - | TGTGCCAGTAGCCCGACTAGCTACAATGAGCAGTTCTTC | CASSPTSYNEQFF
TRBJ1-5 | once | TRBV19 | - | TGTGCCAGTAGTATCTGGGCTGGAGGCAATCAGCCCCAGCATTTT | CASSIWAGGNQPQHF
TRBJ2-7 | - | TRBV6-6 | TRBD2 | TGTGCCAGCAGCAACGGGGGGGTCGGCCAAACCGACCAGTACTTC | CASSNGGVGQTDQYF
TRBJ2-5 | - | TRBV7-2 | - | TGTGCCAGCAGCTTATCACCTTTCGGGACATCGCCGGGAGGGACCCAGTACTTC | CASSLSPFGTSPGGTQYF
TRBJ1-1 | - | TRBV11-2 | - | TGTGCCAGCAGCCCACCCGAAATGGGAGATTACACTGAAGCTTTCTTT | CASSPPEMGDYTEAFF
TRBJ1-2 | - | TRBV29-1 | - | TGCAGCGTTGACCGAGGGGGGACTAACTATGGCTACACCTTC | CSVDRGGTNYGYTF
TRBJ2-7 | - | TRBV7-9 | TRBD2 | TGTGCCAGCAGCTTAGTCGGGACTAGCGGGTACGAGCAGTACTTC | CASSLVGTSGYEQYF
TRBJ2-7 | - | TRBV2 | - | TGTGCCAGCATGGGGTGGGAGGAACCTTACGAGCAGTACTTC | CASMGWEEPYEQYF
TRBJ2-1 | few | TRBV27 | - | TGTGCCAGCAGTTTCGGGACCCTTGCGAGTGAGCAGTTCTTC | CASSFGTLASEQFF
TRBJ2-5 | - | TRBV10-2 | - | TGCGCCAGCAGTGATATGGGCCAAGAGACCCAGTACTTC | CASSDMGQETQYF
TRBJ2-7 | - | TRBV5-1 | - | TGCGCCAGCAGCTTGGAGGCCATAGGCAGTACCTACGAGCAGTACTTC | CASSLEAIGSTYEQYF
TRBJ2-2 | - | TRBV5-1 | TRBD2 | TGCGCCAGCAGCTTGGCACCCTTCGAGCGGGAGGACGGGGAGCTGTTTTTT | CASSLAPFEREDGELFF
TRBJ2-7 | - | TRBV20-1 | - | TGCAGTGCGCGGGACGAGCAGTACTTC | CSARDEQYF
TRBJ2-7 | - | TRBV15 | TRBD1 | TGTGCCACCAGCAGAGATCCAGGAACAGGGGGCTACTACGAGCAGTACTTC | CATSRDPGTGGYYEQYF
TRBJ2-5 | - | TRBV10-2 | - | TGCGCCAGCAGTGAGTTGGGGTTTCGGGAGACCCAGTACTTC | CASSELGFRETQYF
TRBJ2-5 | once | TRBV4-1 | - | TGCGCCAGCAGCCAAGAACCCGGGGGCGCGAGGCAAGAGACCCAGTACTTC | CASSQEPGGARQETQYF
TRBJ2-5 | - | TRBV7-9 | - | TGTGCCAGCAGCCACCTGGGGGGAGGAAGACACCAAGAGACCCAGTACTTC | CASSHLGGGRHQETQYF
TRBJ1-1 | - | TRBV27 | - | TGTGCCAGCACCTCAGGGGCGTACACTGAAGCTTTCTTT | CASTSGAYTEAFF
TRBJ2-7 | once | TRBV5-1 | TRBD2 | TGCGCCAGCAGCTTGGGGGATACGGGAGGGGACGAGCAGTACTTC | CASSLGDTGGDEQYF
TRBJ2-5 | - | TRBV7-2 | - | TGTGCCAGCAGCGCGTCGGGTAAGACCCAGTACTTC | CASSASGKTQYF
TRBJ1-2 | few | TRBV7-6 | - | TGTGCCAGCAGCTTAGACGCGGTTGGCTACACCTTC | CASSLDAVGYTF
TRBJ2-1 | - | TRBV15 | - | TGTGCCACCAGCAGTAGCGCCCAGGGGCTCTACAATGAGCAGTTCTTC | CATSSSAQGLYNEQFF
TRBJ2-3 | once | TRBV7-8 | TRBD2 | TGTGCCAGCAGTGGGAGGGCTGGCACAGATACGCAGTATTTT | CASSGRAGTDTQYF
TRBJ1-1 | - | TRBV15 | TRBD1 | TGTGCCAGTCAGGGGGCGCGGTGGACTGAAGCTTTCTTT | CASQGARWTEAFF
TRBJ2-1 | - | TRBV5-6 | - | TGTGCCAGCAGCTCCCGAACGGCAGGGGACAATGAGCAGTTCTTC | CASSSRTAGDNEQFF
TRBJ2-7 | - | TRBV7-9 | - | TGTGCCAGCAGCTTAGCTTCGAACGGCTACGAGCAGTACTTC | CASSLASNGYEQYF
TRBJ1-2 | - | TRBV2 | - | TGTGCCAGCACCTGGGGGCGTGGGGTCCCAAACTATGGCTACACCTTC | CASTWGRGVPNYGYTF
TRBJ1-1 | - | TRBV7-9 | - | TGTGCCAGCACAGAGCTAGGGACTGAAGCTTTCTTT | CASTELGTEAFF
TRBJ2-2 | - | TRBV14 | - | TGTGCCAGCAGCATTCGGACAGTGAACACCGGGGAGCTGTTTTTT | CASSIRTVNTGELFF
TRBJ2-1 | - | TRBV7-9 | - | TGTGCCAGCAGCTATAGGAGCCCCTTGGATGAGCAGTTCTTC | CASSYRSPLDEQFF
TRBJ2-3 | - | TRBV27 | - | TGTGCCAGCAGTACCAACCTCCCCGGTTCTACAGATACGCAGTATTTT | CASSTNLPGSTDTQYF
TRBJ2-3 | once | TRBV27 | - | TGTGCCAGCAGTTTAGGAGTTCAGGCTATCACAGATACGCAGTATTTT | CASSLGVQAITDTQYF
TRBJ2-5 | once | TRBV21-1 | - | TGTGCCAGCAGCAAAGAGGGTGACGGAGAGACCCAGTACTTC | CASSKEGDGETQYF
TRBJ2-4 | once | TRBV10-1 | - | TGCGCCAGCAGTGAGTCCAGAAAAGGGTCCAAAAACATTCAGTACTTC | CASSESRKGSKNIQYF
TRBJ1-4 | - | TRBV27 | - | TGTGCCAGCAGTCCTTATCAGGTTGTAAGGGAAAAACTGTTTTTT | CASSPYQVVREKLFF
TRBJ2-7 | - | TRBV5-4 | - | TGTGCCAGCAGCTTACCCAGGGACGACGAGCAGTACTTC | CASSLPRDDEQYF
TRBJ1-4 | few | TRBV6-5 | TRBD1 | TGTGCCAGCAGTTACTCAACAGGGGCGCTAGGGGAAAAACTGTTTTTT | CASSYSTGALGEKLFF
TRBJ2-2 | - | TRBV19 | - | TGTGCCAGTACATCGCCGGACCCAGGTTGGACCGGGGAGCTGTTTTTT | CASTSPDPGWTGELFF
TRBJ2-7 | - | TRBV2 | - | TGTGCCAGTAGGGCCACTGCCAACCCCCTTCCCGGGATCGAGGCTCCCGAGCAGTACTTC | CASRATANPLPGIEAPEQYF
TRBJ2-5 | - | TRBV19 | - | TGTGCCAGTAGCAGACCCTTTCCGGACAGTAAGTACCAAGAGACCCAGTACTTC | CASSRPFPDSKYQETQYF
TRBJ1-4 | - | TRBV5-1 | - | TGCGCCAGCAGCTCCCTCGGTAATGAAAAACTGTTTTTT | CASSSLGNEKLFF
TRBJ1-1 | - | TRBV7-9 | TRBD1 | TGTGCCAGCAGCTTAAGGGGACAGAGCATGAACACTGAAGCTTTCTTT | CASSLRGQSMNTEAFF